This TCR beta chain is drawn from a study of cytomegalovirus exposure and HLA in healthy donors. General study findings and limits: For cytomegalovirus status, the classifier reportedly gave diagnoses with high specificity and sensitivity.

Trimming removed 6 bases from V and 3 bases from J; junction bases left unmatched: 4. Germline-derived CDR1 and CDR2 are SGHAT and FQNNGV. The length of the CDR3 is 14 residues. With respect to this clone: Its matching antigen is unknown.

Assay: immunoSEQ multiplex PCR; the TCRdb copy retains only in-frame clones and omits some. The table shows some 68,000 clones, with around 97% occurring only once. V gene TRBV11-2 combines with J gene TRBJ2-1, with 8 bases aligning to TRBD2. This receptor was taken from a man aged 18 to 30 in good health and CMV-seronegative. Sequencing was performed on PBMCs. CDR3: CASRPSGSYNEQFF. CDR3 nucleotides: TGTGCCAGCAGACCCAGCGGGAGCTACAATGAGCAGTTCTTC. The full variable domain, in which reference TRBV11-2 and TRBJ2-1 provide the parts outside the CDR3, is EAGVAQSPRYKIIEKRQSVAFWCNPISGHATLYWYQQILGQGPKLLIQFQNNGVVDDSQLPKDRFSAERLKGVDSTLKIQPAKLEDSAVYLCASRPSGSYNEQFFGPGTRLTVL.